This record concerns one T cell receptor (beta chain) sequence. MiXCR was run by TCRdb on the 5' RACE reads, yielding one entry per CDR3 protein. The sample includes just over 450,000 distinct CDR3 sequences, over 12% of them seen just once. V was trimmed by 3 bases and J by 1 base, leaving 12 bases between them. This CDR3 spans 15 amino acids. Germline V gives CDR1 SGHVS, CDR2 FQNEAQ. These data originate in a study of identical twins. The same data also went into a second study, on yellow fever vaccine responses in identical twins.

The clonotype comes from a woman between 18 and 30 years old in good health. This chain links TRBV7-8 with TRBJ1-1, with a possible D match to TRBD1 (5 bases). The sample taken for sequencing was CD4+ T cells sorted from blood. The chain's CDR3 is CASSLWGDQNTEAFF. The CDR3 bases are TGTGCCAGCAGCTTGTGGGGGGACCAGAACACTGAAGCTTTCTTT.